This T cell receptor beta chain was sequenced during a study of T cells in Graves' hyperthyroidism and ophthalmopathy. Whole-study results and caveats: The majority of expanded thyroid clonotypes above 0.001 also appeared in blood. The model anticipated ophthalmopathy a median about six months pre-onset.

As to this clonotype: Its target is not known.

Regions amplified from RNA transcripts were the TCR beta CDR3 regions. HTBI primers were used for first-round RT-PCR of the TCR CDR3. TCRdb reprocessed the multiplex PCR reads via MiXCR and lists one record per CDR3 protein. The data contain 610,000 or so distinct CDR3 sequences, 40% to 55% of them singletons. This CDR3 has 17 amino acids. The V gene lost 0 bases and the J gene lost 0 bases, with 18 bases spanning the gap. Germline V gives CDR1 GTSNPN, CDR2 SVGIG (reference sequence). Graves' hyperthyroidism qualified as stable when ophthalmopathy did not progress within 18 months. Each patient was aged 18 to 65 and had newly diagnosed hyperthyroidism of under 2 months' duration.

The V gene is TRBV30, the J gene TRBJ2-7; no clear D. Sequenced: peripheral blood or thyroid tissue (not recorded which). This clonotype originated in a woman between 18 and 29 years old with Graves' hyperthyroidism. For the CDR3, the DNA is TGTGCCTGGAGTGTAATTAAGGTCCGCCGCCTCTCCTACGAGCAGTACTTC. Amino acids: CAWSVIKVRRLSYEQYF.